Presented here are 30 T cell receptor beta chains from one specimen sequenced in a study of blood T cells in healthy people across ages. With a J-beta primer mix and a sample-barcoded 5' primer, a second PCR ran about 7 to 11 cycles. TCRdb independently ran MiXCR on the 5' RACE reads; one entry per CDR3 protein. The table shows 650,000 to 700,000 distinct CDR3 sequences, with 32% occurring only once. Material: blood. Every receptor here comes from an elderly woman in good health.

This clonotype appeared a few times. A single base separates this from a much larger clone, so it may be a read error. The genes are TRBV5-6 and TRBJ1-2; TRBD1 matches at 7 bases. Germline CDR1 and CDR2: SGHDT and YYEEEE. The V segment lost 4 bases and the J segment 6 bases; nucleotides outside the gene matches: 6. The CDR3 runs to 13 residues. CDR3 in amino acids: CASSQDRNHGYTF. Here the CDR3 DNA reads TGTGCCAGCAGCCAGGACAGGAACCATGGCTACACCTTC.

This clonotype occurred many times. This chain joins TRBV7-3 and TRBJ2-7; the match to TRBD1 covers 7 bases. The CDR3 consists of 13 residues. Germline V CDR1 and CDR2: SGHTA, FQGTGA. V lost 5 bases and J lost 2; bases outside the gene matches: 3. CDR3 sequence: CASSPDRAYEQYF. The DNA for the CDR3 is TGTGCCAGCAGCCCTGACAGGGCCTACGAGCAGTACTTC.

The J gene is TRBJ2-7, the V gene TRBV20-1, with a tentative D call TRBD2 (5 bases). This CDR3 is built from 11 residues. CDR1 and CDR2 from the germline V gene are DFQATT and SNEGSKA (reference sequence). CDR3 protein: CRASGRGEQYF. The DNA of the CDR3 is TGCAGGGCTTCCGGCCGGGGCGAGCAGTACTTC.

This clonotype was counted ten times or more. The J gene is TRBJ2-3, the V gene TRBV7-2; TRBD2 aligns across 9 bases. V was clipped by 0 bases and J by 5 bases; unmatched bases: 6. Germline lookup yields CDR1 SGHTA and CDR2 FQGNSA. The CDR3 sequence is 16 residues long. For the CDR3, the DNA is TGTGCCAGCAGCTTAGCGGCGGGGGGGCCAGTAGATACGCAGTATTTT. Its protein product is CASSLAAGGPVDTQYF.

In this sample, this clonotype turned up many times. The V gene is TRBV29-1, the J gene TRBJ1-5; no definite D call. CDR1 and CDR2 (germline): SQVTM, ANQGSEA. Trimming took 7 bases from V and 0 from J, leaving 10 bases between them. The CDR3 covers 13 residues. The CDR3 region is CSAVENSNQPQHF. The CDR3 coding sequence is TGCAGCGCCGTCGAAAATAGCAATCAGCCCCAGCATTTT. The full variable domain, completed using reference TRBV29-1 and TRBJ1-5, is SAVISQKPSRDICQRGTSLTIQCQVDSQVTMMFWYRQQPGQSLTLIATANQGSEATYESGFVIDKFPISRPNLTFSTLTVSNMSPEDSSIYLCSAVENSNQPQHFGDGTRLSIL.

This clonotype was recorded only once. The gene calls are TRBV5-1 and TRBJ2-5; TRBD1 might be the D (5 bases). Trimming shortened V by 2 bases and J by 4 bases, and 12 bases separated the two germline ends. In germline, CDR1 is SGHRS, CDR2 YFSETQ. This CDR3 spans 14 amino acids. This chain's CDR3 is CASSLAFQGETQYF. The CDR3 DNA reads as TGCGCCAGCAGCTTAGCGTTCCAGGGAGAGACCCAGTACTTC.

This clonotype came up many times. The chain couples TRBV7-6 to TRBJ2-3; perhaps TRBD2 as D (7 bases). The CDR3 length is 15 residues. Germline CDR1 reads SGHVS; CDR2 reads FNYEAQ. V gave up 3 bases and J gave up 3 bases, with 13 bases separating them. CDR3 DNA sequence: TGTGCCAGCAGCTTTCAGGGGAGGGAAACAGATACGCAGTATTTT. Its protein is CASSFQGRETDTQYF.

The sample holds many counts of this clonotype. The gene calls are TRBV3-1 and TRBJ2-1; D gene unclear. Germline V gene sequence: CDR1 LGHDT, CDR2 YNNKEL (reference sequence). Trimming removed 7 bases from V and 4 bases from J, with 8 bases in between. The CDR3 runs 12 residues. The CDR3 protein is CASTGAYNEQFF. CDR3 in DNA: TGTGCCAGCACAGGTGCTTACAATGAGCAGTTCTTC.

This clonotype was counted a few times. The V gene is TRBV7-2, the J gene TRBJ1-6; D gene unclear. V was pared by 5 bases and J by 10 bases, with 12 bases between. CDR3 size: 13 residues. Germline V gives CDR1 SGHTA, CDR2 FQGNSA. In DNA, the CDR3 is TGTGCCAGCAGCCCCCCCCACGAATCACCCCTCCACTTT. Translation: CASSPPHESPLHF.

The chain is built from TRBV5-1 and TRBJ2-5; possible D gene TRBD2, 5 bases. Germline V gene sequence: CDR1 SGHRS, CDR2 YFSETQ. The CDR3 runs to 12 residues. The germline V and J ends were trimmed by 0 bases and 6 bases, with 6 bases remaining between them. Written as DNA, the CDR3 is TGCGCCAGCAGCTTGGCGGGGAAGACCCAGTACTTC. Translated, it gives CASSLAGKTQYF.

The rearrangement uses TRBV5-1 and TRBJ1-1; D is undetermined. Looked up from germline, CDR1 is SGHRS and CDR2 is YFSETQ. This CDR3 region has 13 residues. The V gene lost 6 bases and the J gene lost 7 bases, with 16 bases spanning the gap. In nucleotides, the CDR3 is TGCGCCAGCAACTCGGAAGGAGGGATTGAAGCTTTCTTT. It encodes CASNSEGGIEAFF.

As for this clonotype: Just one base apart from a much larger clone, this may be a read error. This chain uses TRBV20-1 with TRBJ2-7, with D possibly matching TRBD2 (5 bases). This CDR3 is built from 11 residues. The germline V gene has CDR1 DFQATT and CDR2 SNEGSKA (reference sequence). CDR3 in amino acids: CRARDEAVKYF. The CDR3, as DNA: TGCAGGGCTAGAGATGAAGCGGTGAAGTACTTC.

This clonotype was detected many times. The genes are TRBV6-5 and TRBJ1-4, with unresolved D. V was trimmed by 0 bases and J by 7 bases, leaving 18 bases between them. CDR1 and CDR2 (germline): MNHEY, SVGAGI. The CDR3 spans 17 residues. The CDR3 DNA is TGTGCCAGCAGTTACTCGCGGACGAGAGCGGCTACTGAAAAACTGTTTTTT. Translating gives CASSYSRTRAATEKLFF.

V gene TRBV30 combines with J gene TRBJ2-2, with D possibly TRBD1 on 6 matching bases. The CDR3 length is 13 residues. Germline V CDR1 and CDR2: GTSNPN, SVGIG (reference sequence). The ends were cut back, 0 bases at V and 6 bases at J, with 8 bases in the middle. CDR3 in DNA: TGTGCCTGGAGTGTACAGGGACCCGGGGAGCTGTTTTTT. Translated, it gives CAWSVQGPGELFF.

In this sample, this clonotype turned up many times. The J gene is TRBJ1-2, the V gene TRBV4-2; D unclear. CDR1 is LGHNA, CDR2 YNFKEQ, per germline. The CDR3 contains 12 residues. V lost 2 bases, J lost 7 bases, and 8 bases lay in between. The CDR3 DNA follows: TGTGCCAGCAGCCAAAACGCAGCTGGCTACACCTTC. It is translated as CASSQNAAGYTF.

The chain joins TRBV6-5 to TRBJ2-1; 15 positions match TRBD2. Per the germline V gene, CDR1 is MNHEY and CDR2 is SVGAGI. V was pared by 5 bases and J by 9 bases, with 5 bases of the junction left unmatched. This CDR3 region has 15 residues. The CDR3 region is CASSPGLAGGSEQFF. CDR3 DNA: TGTGCCAGCAGTCCCGGACTAGCGGGAGGGAGTGAGCAGTTCTTC.

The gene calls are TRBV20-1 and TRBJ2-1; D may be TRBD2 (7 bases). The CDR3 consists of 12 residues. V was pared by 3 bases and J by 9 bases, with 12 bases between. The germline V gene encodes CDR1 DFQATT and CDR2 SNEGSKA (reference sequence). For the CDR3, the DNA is TGCAGTGCTAGGGGGGGGGCGGGTGAGCAGTTCTTC. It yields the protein CSARGGAGEQFF.

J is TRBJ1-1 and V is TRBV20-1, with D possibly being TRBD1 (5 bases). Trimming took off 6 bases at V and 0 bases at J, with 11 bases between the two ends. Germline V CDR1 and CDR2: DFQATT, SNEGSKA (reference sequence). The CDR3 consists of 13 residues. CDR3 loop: CSAERGVNTEAFF. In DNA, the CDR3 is TGCAGTGCGGAGAGAGGGGTGAACACTGAAGCTTTCTTT.

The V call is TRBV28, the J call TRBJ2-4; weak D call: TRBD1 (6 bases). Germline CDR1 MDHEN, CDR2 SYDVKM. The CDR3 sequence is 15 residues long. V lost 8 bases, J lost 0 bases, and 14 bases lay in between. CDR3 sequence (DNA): TGTGCCAGCGGGTCGCGAGGGGGAGCCAAAAACATTCAGTACTTC. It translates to CASGSRGGAKNIQYF.

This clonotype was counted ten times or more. The CDR3 loop is CASGGGSTDTQYF. In nucleotides, the CDR3 is TGCGCCAGCGGAGGGGGGTCAACAGATACGCAGTATTTT. J is TRBJ2-3 and V is TRBV5-1; D might be TRBD1 or TRBD2, each matching 6 bases. V gave up 7 bases and J gave up 3 bases, with 12 bases separating them. CDR1 and CDR2 (germline): SGHRS, YFSETQ. CDR3 length equals 13 residues.

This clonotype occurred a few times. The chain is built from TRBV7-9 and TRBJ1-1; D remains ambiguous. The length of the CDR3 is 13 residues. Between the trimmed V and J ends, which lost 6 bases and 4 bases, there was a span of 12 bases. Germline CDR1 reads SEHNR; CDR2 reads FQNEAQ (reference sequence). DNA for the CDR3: TGTGCCAGCAGTTTCGACGAGGTCACTGAAGCTTTCTTT. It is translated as CASSFDEVTEAFF.

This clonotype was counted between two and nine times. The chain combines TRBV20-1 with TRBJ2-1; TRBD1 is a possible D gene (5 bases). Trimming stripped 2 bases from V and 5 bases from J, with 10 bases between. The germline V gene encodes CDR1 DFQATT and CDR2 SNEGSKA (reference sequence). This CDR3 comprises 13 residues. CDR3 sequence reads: CSARKDTDNEQFF. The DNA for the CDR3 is TGCAGTGCTAGAAAGGACACAGACAATGAGCAGTTCTTC.

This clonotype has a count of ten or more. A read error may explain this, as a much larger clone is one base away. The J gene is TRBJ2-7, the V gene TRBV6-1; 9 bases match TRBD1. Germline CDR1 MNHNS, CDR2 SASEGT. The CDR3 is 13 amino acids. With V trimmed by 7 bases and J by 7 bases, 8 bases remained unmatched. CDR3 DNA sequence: TGTGCCAGCACGGGGACAGGGTGGAATGAGCAGTACTTC. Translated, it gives CASTGTGWNEQYF.

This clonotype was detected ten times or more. Written as DNA, the CDR3 is TGTGCCAGCAGCTCCGGGACCTCCCCAGAGACCCAGTACTTC. Protein: CASSSGTSPETQYF. The V gene is TRBV5-5, the J gene TRBJ2-5; D is perhaps TRBD1 or TRBD2 (5 bases each). The CDR3 contains 14 residues. V shed 3 bases and J shed 4 bases, with 13 bases lying between them. CDR1 SGHKS and CDR2 YYEKEE come from the germline V gene (reference sequence).

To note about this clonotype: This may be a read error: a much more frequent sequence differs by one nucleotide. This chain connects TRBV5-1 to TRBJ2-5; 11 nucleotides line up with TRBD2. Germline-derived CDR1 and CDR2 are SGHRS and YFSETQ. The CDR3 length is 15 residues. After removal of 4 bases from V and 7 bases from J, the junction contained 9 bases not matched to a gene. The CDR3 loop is CASSNSGGVRGTQYF. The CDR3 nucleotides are TGCGCCAGCAGCAATAGCGGGGGGGTCCGGGGGACCCAGTACTTC.

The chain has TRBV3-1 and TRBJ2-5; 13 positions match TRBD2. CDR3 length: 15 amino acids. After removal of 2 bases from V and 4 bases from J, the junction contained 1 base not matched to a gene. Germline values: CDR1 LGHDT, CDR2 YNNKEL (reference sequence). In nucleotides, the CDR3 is TGTGCCAGCAGCCAAAGACTAGCGGGGGGAGAGACCCAGTACTTC. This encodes CASSQRLAGGETQYF.

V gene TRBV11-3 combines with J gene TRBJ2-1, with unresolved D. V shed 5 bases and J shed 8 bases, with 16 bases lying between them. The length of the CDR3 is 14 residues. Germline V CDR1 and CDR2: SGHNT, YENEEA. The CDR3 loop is CASSKDGPLDEQFF. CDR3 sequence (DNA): TGTGCCAGCAGCAAGGACGGCCCTCTGGATGAGCAGTTCTTC.

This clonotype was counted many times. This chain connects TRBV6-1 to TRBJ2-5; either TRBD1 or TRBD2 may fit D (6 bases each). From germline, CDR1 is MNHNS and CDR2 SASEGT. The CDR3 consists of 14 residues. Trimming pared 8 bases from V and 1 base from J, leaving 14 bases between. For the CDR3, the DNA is TGTGCCAGCGTCGGGGGCACCTTCCAAGAGACCCAGTACTTC. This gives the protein CASVGGTFQETQYF.

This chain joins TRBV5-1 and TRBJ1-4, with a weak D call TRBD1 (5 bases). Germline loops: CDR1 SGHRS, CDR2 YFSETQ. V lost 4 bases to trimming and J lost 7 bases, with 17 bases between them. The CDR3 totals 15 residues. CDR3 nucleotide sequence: TGCGCCAGCAGCCGAATGGGCAGGGAAGCTGAAAAACTGTTTTTT. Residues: CASSRMGREAEKLFF. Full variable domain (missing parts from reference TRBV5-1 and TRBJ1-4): KAGVTQTPRYLIKTRGQQVTLSCSPISGHRSVSWYQQTPGQGLQFLFEYFSETQRNKGNFPGRFSGRQFSNSRSEMNVSTLELGDSALYLCASSRMGREAEKLFFGSGTQLSVL.

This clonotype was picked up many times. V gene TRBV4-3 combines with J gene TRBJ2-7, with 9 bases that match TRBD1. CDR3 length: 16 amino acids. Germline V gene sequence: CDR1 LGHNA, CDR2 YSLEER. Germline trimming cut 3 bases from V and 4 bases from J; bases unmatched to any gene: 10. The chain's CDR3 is CASSQSTGTGLYEQYF. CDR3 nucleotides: TGCGCCAGCAGCCAGTCGACCGGGACAGGGTTGTACGAGCAGTACTTC.